The TCR beta chain described here comes from a study of early T cells in non-severe SARS-CoV-2 infection (dated by TCRdb to the early 2020s). Some background on the complete study: Because TCR sequencing was done on bulk RNA from unsorted whole blood, the alpha and beta chains could not be paired. The research as a whole found: Matching against VDJdb was skewed toward anti-spike CD8 responses, likely underestimated virus-specific expansions, and missed private and CD4 specificities.

The CDR3 measures 13 amino acids from cysteine to phenylalanine. This entry keeps only the CDR3 DNA: 39 bases, framed from base 1. Based on the germline V gene, the CDR1 and CDR2 sequences are SGHRS and YFSETQ. Trimming takes 3 bases from V and 6 bases from J, and the germline ends sit 12 bases apart. This was a case-control study nested in a cohort of healthcare workers in London, UK, who had nasopharyngeal swab PCR tests and blood samples taken every week. Healthcare workers were recruited between 23 and 31 March 2020, during the week of the UK lockdown, and were followed weekly for up to about 15 weeks. The receptor library was made with 5' RACE. These reads were obtained on a NextSeq 500. Unique molecular identifiers were attached to individual cDNA molecules in the TCR library protocol so that sequencing error and PCR bias could be corrected. Sequencing covered both TCR alpha and beta chains, and within each sample the abundances of alpha and beta sequences were tightly co-correlated. Per the original workflow: V gene, J gene and CDR3 annotation of TCR sequences was performed with Decombinator V4. TCRs were defined as expanded if a significant change between any two time points was detected under a Poisson model with p below 0.0001. TCR abundances were normalised to the total number of TCRs sequenced per sample and were expressed as counts per million. MAIT TCRs were defined by TRAV1-2 paired with TRAJ12, TRAJ20 or TRAJ33, and iNKT TCRs by TRAV10 paired with TRAJ18. VDJdb, accessed 1 November 2021, was searched for CMV, EBV and SARS-CoV-2 annotated TCRs, with TCRs annotated for multiple antigens excluded. TCRdb reran the public reads through fastp at Q25 and MiXCR, keeping productive beta chains. Records with the same CDR3 protein are collapsed into one entry carrying the most frequent genes and DNA. TCRdb, not the authors, supplied the V and J calls. The sample includes roughly 41,000 distinct CDR3 sequences, with 5.8% observed a single time. Approximately 24% of the sample comes from the top ten.

To note about this clonotype: What antigen it recognizes has not been identified. The input lacks base qualities; no much larger clone sits a single base away.

The material sequenced was whole blood. The clonotype originates from an adult who was a healthcare worker with PCR-confirmed SARS-CoV-2 infection or an uninfected control (not recorded which). Recombination connected TRBV5-1 to TRBJ1-1; the D gene is unclear. The CDR3 region reads CASSSSEGPEAFF. The DNA sequence is as follows: TGCGCCAGCAGCTCGTCGGAAGGCCCTGAAGCTTTCTTT.